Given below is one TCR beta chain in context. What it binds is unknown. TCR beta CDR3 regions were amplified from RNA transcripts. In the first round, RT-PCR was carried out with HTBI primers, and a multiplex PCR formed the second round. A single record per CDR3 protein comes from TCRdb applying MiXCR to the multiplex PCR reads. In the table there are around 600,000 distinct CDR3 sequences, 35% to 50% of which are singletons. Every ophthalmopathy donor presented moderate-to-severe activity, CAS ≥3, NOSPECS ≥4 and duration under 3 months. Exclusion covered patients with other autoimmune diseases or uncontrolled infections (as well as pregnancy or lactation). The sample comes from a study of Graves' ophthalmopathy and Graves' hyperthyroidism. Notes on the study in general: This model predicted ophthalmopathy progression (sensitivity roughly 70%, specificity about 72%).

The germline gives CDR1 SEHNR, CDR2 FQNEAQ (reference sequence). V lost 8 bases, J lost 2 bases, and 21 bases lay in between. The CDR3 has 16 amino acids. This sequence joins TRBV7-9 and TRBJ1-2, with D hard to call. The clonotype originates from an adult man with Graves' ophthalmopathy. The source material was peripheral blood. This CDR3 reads CASSPRPQRVNYGYTF. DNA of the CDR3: TGTGCCAGCTCACCACGACCCCAGCGTGTGAACTATGGCTACACCTTC.